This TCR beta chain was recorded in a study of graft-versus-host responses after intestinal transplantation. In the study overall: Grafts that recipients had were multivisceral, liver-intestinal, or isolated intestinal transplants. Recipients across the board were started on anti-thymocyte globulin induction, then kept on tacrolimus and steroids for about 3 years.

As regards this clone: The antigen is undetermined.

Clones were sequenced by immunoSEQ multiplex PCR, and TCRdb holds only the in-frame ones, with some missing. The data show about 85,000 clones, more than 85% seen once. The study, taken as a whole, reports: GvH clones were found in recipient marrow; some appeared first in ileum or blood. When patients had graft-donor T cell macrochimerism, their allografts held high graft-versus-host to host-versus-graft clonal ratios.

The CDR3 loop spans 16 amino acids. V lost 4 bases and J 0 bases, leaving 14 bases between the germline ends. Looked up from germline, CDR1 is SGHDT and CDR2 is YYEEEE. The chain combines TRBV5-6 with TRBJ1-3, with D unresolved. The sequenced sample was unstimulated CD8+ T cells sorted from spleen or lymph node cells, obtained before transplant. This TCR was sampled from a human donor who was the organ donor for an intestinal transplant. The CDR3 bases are TGTGCCAGCAGCGCAACACAGTTACGCTCTGGAAACACCATATATTTT. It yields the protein CASSATQLRSGNTIYF. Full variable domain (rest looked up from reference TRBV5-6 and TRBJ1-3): DAGVTQSPTHLIKTRGQQVTLRCSPKSGHDTVSWYQQALGQGPQFIFQYYEEEERQRGNFPDRFSGHQFPNYSSELNVNALLLGDSALYLCASSATQLRSGNTIYFGEGSWLTVV.